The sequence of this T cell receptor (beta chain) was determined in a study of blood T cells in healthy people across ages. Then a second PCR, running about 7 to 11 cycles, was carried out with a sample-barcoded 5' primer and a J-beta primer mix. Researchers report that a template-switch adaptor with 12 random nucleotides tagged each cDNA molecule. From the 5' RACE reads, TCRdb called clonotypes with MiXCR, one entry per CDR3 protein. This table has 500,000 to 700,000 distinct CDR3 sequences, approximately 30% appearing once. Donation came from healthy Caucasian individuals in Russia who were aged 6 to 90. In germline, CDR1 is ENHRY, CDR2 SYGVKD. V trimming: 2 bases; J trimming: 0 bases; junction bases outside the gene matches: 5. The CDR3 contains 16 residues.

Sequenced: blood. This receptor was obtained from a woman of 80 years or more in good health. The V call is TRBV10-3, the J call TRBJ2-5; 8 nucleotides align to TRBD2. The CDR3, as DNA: TGTGCCATCAGTGAGGGGCGCGGGGGGTACCAAGAGACCCAGTACTTC. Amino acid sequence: CAISEGRGGYQETQYF.